This T cell receptor beta chain is drawn from a study of T-cell reconstitution after alpha-beta-depleted transplantation in children. This clonotype was observed at least ten times. Unique molecular identifiers were incorporated when the TCRbeta library was constructed. In TCRdb, the PCR reads were re-called with MiXCR into one record per CDR3 protein. The table records 490,000 or so distinct CDR3 sequences, approximately 12% of them present only once. The origin of this receptor is a human donor who donated a stem cell graft to a child with combined immunodeficiency. Sequencing was performed on PBMCs from the stem cell graft donor, taken from the stem cell graft.

The CDR3 region is CSVEKGGSSYEQYF. The CDR3 DNA reads as TGCAGCGTTGAAAAGGGGGGGAGCTCCTACGAGCAGTACTTC. The chain couples TRBV29-1 to TRBJ2-7, with D possibly being TRBD2 (7 bases). The V end lost 2 bases, the J end lost 0 bases, and 11 bases lay between the germline ends. Germline V gene lookup returns CDR1 SQVTM and CDR2 ANQGSEA. The CDR3 has 14 amino acids.